These 17 T cell receptor beta chains originate from one sample sequenced in a study of blood T cells in healthy people across ages. Through a sample-barcoded 5' primer and a J-beta primer mix, a second PCR was run for roughly 7 to 12 cycles. TCRdb used MiXCR to reprocess the 5' RACE reads, holding one entry per CDR3 protein. The sample contains 920,000 or so distinct CDR3 sequences, 35% to 55% of which appear only once. The source material was blood. These receptor sequences come from a woman aged 55-75 years in good health.

In its sample, this clonotype was seen a few times. CDR3 sequence reads: CASSPRLGTSGSQYF. CDR3 nucleotide sequence: TGTGCCAGCAGCCCTCGCCTCGGGACTAGCGGGTCCCAGTACTTC. The V gene is TRBV14, the J gene TRBJ2-5, with TRBD2 identical over 12 bases. The V gene's germline CDR1 is SGHDN and CDR2 FVKESK. The V segment lost 4 bases and the J segment 9 bases; nucleotides outside the gene matches: 9. The CDR3 length is 15 residues.

This rearrangement joins TRBV6-5 to TRBJ2-5; no reliable D call. V lost 5 bases and J 4 bases, leaving 17 bases between the germline ends. Germline V lookup: CDR1 MNHEY, CDR2 SVGAGI. The CDR3 runs 15 residues. CDR3 DNA sequence: TGTGCCAGCAGTGGTACAGTGGGGTCAACAGAGACCCAGTACTTC. It specifies CASSGTVGSTETQYF.

This clonotype was seen repeatedly, ten times or more. The chain employs TRBV12-3 or TRBV12-4 and TRBJ2-7, with a weak D call TRBD1 (5 bases). V was cut by 5 bases and J by 3 bases, with 11 bases left in between. The CDR3 spans 13 residues. The CDR3 here is CASSTDTNYEQYF. CDR3 DNA sequence: TGTGCCAGCAGTACGGACACTAACTACGAGCAGTACTTC.

The chain is built from TRBV4-1 and TRBJ2-3, with D possibly matching TRBD2 (6 bases). This CDR3 is 16 amino acids long. V was pared by 1 base and J by 3 bases, with 14 bases between. Per the germline V gene, CDR1 is MGHRA and CDR2 is YSYEKL. In DNA, the CDR3 is TGCGCCAGCAGCCAAGCGGTACCCCGGGGGACAGATACGCAGTATTTT. Its protein product is CASSQAVPRGTDTQYF.

This clonotype was picked up one time. V gene TRBV10-1 combines with J gene TRBJ2-2; no clear D gene. CDR3 length: 15 amino acids. V was shortened by 4 bases and J by 4 bases, with 13 bases between the two germline ends. Germline lookup yields CDR1 WNHNN and CDR2 SYGVQD (reference sequence). DNA of the CDR3: TGCGCCAGCAGTGGTGATTTAGGGCGCACCGGGGAGCTGTTTTTT. This sequence encodes CASSGDLGRTGELFF.

The chain carries TRBV2 and TRBJ1-1, with D perhaps matching TRBD1 (6 bases). CDR1 is SNHLY and CDR2 is FYNNEI in the germline V gene. The CDR3 runs to 12 residues. Between the trimmed V and J ends, which lost 2 bases and 11 bases, there was a span of 12 bases. DNA for the CDR3: TGTGCCAGCAGTGAAACCGCCGACAGGGCTTTCTTT. It translates to CASSETADRAFF.

The rearrangement uses TRBV5-1 and TRBJ2-7; a weak D match, TRBD1 (5 bases). The CDR3 runs 13 residues. V lost 3 bases and J 5 bases, leaving 12 bases between the germline ends. In germline, CDR1 is SGHRS, CDR2 YFSETQ. Here the CDR3 reads CASSWGLRNEQYF. The CDR3 DNA reads TGCGCCAGCAGCTGGGGCTTGAGGAACGAGCAGTACTTC.

The chain recombines TRBV29-1 with TRBJ2-5, with TRBD2 matching 9 bases. Gene TRBJ2-7 matches the end of the DNA better, so the J call may be wrong. The CDR3 consists of 13 residues. CDR1 SQVTM and CDR2 ANQGSEA come from the germline V gene. Written as DNA, the CDR3 is TGCAGCCCTAGGACTAGCGCAACCTACGAGCAGTACTTC. It encodes CSPRTSATYEQYF.

This clonotype was recorded a few times. This sequence joins TRBV9 and TRBJ2-3; 8 bases match TRBD1. The CDR3 covers 16 residues. CDR1 is SGDLS, CDR2 YYNGEE, per germline. Losses at the gene ends were 0 bases for V and 4 bases for J; bases not matched to a gene: 7. The CDR3 region is CASSVAIQGDSDTQYF. The CDR3 DNA is TGTGCCAGCAGCGTAGCTATACAGGGGGATTCAGATACGCAGTATTTT.

This clonotype was picked up a small number of times. The chain combines TRBV20-1 with TRBJ2-1; no firm D call. This CDR3 spans 11 amino acids. Germline values: CDR1 DFQATT, CDR2 SNEGSKA (reference sequence). The CDR3 protein is CSARSYNEQFF. CDR3 sequence (DNA): TGCAGCGCCCGCTCCTACAATGAGCAGTTCTTC.

CDR3 bases: TGTGCCAGCAGTTTTGAACAGGGGAGGGATACGCAGTATTTT. Amino acid sequence: CASSFEQGRDTQYF. V usage is TRBV27 and J usage is TRBJ2-3; the D gene is possibly TRBD1 (7 bases). Germline CDR1 and CDR2: MNHEY and SMNVEV (reference sequence). Trimming shortened V by 3 bases and J by 6 bases, and 13 bases separated the two germline ends. CDR3 length: 14 amino acids.

There are a few counts of this clonotype. CDR3 DNA: TGTGCCAGCAGCTTAGACGTGGACAGAGCCTTGAGCTCCTACGAGCAGTACTTC. This translates into CASSLDVDRALSSYEQYF. J is TRBJ2-7 and V is TRBV11-2, with D maybe TRBD1 (6 bases). V was clipped by 0 bases and J by 0 bases, with 18 bases between them. The CDR3 length is 18 residues. Germline-derived CDR1 and CDR2 are SGHAT and FQNNGV. Full variable domain (rest looked up from reference TRBV11-2 and TRBJ2-7): EAGVAQSPRYKIIEKRQSVAFWCNPISGHATLYWYQQILGQGPKLLIQFQNNGVVDDSQLPKDRFSAERLKGVDSTLKIQPAKLEDSAVYLCASSLDVDRALSSYEQYFGPGTRLTVT.

This clonotype was counted ten times or more. The chain uses TRBV3-1 and TRBJ2-1; weak D call: TRBD2 (5 bases). Germline assignment: CDR1 LGHDT and CDR2 YNNKEL (reference sequence). This CDR3 contains 17 residues. V was shortened by 0 bases and J by 0 bases, with 12 bases between the two germline ends. The CDR3 bases are TGTGCCAGCAGCCAAGAAGTGGAGCGGCACTCCTACAATGAGCAGTTCTTC. Translating it yields CASSQEVERHSYNEQFF.

This clonotype was picked up one time. One end of the junction fails to match germline, which may point to a read error. The gene calls are TRBV11-3 and TRBJ2-3, with 10 bases identical to TRBD2. From germline, CDR1 is SGHNT and CDR2 YENEEA. This CDR3 region has 16 residues. CDR3 residues: CASSLRTSGYTDTRYF. CDR3 bases: TGTGCCAGCAGTTTGCGGACTAGCGGATACACAGATACGCGGTATTTT.

This clonotype was detected once. The chain uses TRBV28 and TRBJ2-3; 8 bases agree with TRBD1. J gave up 0 bases and V 2 bases, and 13 bases lay outside the gene matches. The CDR3 is made up of 19 amino acids. Germline lookup yields CDR1 MDHEN and CDR2 SYDVKM. The CDR3 DNA reads TGTGCCAGCAGTTTAAGGGACAGGAACTTCCCTTACAGCACAGATACGCAGTATTTT. Its translation is CASSLRDRNFPYSTDTQYF.

In this sample, this clonotype turned up a few times. The chain links TRBV5-1 to TRBJ2-4; TRBD2 matches at 10 bases. The J call may be incorrect, as the DNA end agrees better with TRBJ2-7. This CDR3 has 15 amino acids. From germline, CDR1 is SGHRS and CDR2 YFSETQ. Written as DNA, the CDR3 is TGCGCCAGCAGCCCGGGGGGTCTAGCGGGAGACGAGCAGTACTTC. It translates to CASSPGGLAGDEQYF.

The chain employs TRBV28 and TRBJ2-5; 9 bases match TRBD2. The CDR3 is 15 residues long. Germline lookup yields CDR1 MDHEN and CDR2 SYDVKM. J gave up 4 bases and V 7 bases, and 10 bases lay outside the gene matches. Here the CDR3 DNA reads TGTGCCAGCACCCCGGGGGCGGGAGGGCTAGAGACCCAGTACTTC. This translates into CASTPGAGGLETQYF. The full variable domain, its missing parts supplied by reference TRBV28 and TRBJ2-5, is DVKVTQSSRYLVKRTGEKVFLECVQDMDHENMFWYRQDPGLGLRLIYFSYDVKMKEKGDIPEGYSVSREKKERFSLILESASTNQTSMYLCASTPGAGGLETQYFGPGTRLLVL.